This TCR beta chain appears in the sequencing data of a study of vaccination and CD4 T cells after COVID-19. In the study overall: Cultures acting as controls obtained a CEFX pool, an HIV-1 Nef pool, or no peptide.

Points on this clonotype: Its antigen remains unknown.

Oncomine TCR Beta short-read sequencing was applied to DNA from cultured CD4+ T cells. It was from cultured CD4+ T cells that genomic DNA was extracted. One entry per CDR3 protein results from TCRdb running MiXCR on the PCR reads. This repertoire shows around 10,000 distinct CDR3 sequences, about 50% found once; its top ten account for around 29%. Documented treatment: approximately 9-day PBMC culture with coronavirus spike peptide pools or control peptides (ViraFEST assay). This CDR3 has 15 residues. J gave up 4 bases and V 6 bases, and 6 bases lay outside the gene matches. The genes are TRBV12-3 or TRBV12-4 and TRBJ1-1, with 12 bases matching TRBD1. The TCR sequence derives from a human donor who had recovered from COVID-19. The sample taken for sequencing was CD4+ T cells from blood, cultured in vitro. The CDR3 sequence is CASRGTGGGGTEAFF. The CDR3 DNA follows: TGTGCCAGCAGAGGGACAGGGGGCGGTGGCACTGAAGCTTTCTTT.